This T cell receptor beta chain was documented in a study of response to subunit inactivated influenza vaccine. TCRdb reanalysed the RT-PCR reads using MiXCR and keeps one entry per CDR3 protein. This table holds approximately 700,000 distinct CDR3 sequences, around 14% found once. This clonotype was found a few times. From germline, CDR1 is KGHDR and CDR2 SFDVKD. Trimming took 12 bases from V and 4 from J, leaving 14 bases between them. This CDR3 is built from 13 residues. The TCR originated in a man in his fifties or sixties who received an inactivated influenza vaccine. The chain carries TRBV24-1 and TRBJ2-2; no clear D. The sample consisted of PBMCs from blood, taken 11 to 12 days after vaccination. DNA for the CDR3: TGTGCCCTCCTCGGGTTTGCCACCGGGGAGCTGTTTTTT. Translating gives CALLGFATGELFF.